This TCR beta chain came from a study of blood T cell repertoires in COVID-19. Background on the study: Some COVID-19 samples were acute and others convalescent; all came from the United States, Italy and Spain. In each case, the material was cDNA or gDNA derived from T cells, B-cell-depleted T cells, or PBMCs.

The sample holds a few counts of this clone. The V and J ends lost 5 bases and 5 bases respectively, with 12 bases between them. The CDR3 consists of 14 residues. From germline, CDR1 is SEHNR and CDR2 FQNEAQ (reference sequence). Study processing details: Amplification with reference gene primers provided the estimates of nucleated cell counts. The data were produced by immunoSEQ multiplex PCR, yet TCRdb's version contains in-frame clones alone and is incomplete. V and J calls and clone size come straight from that table; D and trimming were deduced from the DNA. Seen here are about 240,000 clones, around nine tenths observed once, and the top ten hold 6% to 9%.

The V gene is TRBV7-9, the J gene TRBJ1-4; D is possibly TRBD1 (5 bases). The receptor was isolated from a woman aged 65 to 85 with active or convalescent COVID-19. The sample comprised peripheral blood. The CDR3 sequence: CASSPGPLNEKLFF. The CDR3 bases are TGTGCCAGCAGCCCAGGGCCCCTAAATGAAAAACTGTTTTTT.